This T cell receptor beta chain was sequenced during a study of T cell responses to AZD1222 COVID-19 vaccine. Whole-study findings and limits: Donors were largely white British and mainly female; clonal diversity was possibly underestimated. The study identified only six AZD1222 recipients as seropositive at baseline. CD4 TCRs associated with vaccination spanned spike, dominating at 160-218 and 743-854.

V trimming: 0 bases; J trimming: 3 bases; junction bases outside the gene matches: 4. The CDR3 length is 15 residues. Germline V gene lookup returns CDR1 SGHTA and CDR2 FQGNSA. Libraries were prepared by immunoSEQ multiplex PCR; TCRdb keeps only in-frame clonotypes and omits some of them. The sample gives roughly 180,000 clones, approximately 90% of which show up once; under 2.5% is in the top ten. As to this clone: Antigen specificity is unknown.

The receptor was isolated from an adult in good health. The chain couples TRBV7-2 to TRBJ2-7, with 8 bases fitting TRBD1. The starting material was peripheral blood, obtained on day 0 of AZD1222 vaccination. CDR3 residues: CASSLAGQGDYEQYF. For the CDR3, the DNA is TGTGCCAGCAGCTTAGCCGGACAGGGAGACTACGAGCAGTACTTC.